The rows below give T cell receptor beta chains drawn from one sample of a study of PD-L1 blockade in urothelial cancer. Clones were sequenced by immunoSEQ multiplex PCR, and TCRdb holds only the in-frame ones, with some missing. There are 41,000 or so clones in the sample; around 83% occur only once, and about 2.5% lies in the top ten. Source: PBMCs, taken around atezolizumab (anti-PD-L1) treatment. The receptor set was obtained from a man in his 70s with urothelial cancer. The CDR3 runs from the conserved cysteine through the conserved F or W. The D gene is left open where the match is weak. Rows give clone size only sometimes, using once, few, many, or a class for an expanded clone.

D gene | J gene | V gene | clone size | CDR3 DNA | CDR3 protein
. | TRBJ2-5 | TRBV5-1 | . | TGCGCCAGCAGCTCCGCGCCCCGGGAGACCCAGTACTTC | CASSSAPRETQYF
. | TRBJ2-4 | TRBV20-1 | . | TGCAGTGTAGGGAAAGGGGACATTCAGTACTTC | CSVGKGDIQYF
TRBD1 | TRBJ1-5 | TRBV19 | few | TGTGCCAGTAGTATTCCCCGGACAGGACGAGATAGCAATCAGCCCCAGCATTTT | CASSIPRTGRDSNQPQHF
. | TRBJ2-7 | TRBV2 | . | TGTGCCAGCAGTGAATTCGGGACAAATTACGAGCAGTACTTC | CASSEFGTNYEQYF
. | TRBJ1-2 | TRBV11-3 | . | TGTGCCAGCAGCTCCCTCGGGTGGTGGCAGCTTAACTATGGCTACACCTTC | CASSSLGWWQLNYGYTF
. | TRBJ2-7 | TRBV9 | . | TGTGCCAGCAGCGTAGCGGGAGAGCCCTACGAGCAGTACTTC | CASSVAGEPYEQYF
. | TRBJ2-7 | TRBV5-1 | few | TGCGCCAGCAGCACAGGACAGCACTACGAGCAGTACTTC | CASSTGQHYEQYF
TRBD1 | TRBJ1-1 | TRBV5-1 | . | TGCGCCAGCAGCTCACCAGGATCACAGGGGTCTCCTGAAGCTTTCTTT | CASSSPGSQGSPEAFF
. | TRBJ2-6 | TRBV5-6 | . | TGTGCCAGCAGCTTACCGGGAGCACACTCTGGGGCCAACGTCCTGACTTTC | CASSLPGAHSGANVLTF
TRBD1 | TRBJ2-2 | TRBV15 | . | TGTGCCACCAGCAGCCGGGACAGCTACACCGGGGAGCTGTTTTTT | CATSSRDSYTGELFF
TRBD1 | TRBJ1-1 | TRBV10-3 | few | TGTGCCATTCGGACAGGGCGAACGGCTGAAGCTTTCTTT | CAIRTGRTAEAFF
TRBD2 | TRBJ2-1 | TRBV29-1 | . | TGCAGCGTTGAGACTAGCGGGAACAATGAGCAGTTCTTC | CSVETSGNNEQFF
TRBD2 | TRBJ2-1 | TRBV7-9 | . | TGTGCCAGCAGCTTAAGCCGGCGGCTAGCGGGAGTGTCCTACAATGAGCAGTTCTTC | CASSLSRRLAGVSYNEQFF
. | TRBJ1-1 | TRBV11-2 | . | TGTGCCAGCAGCTTAGATCAACAGCCTTACACTGAAGCTTTCTTT | CASSLDQQPYTEAFF
. | TRBJ2-2 | TRBV2 | . | TGTGCCAGCTGCAGGGGAAGGAGCGGGGAGCTGTTTTTT | CASCRGRSGELFF
. | TRBJ1-1 | TRBV7-8 | medium-sized | TGTGCCAGCAGCTTAAGGAGTAACGCTGAAGCTTTCTTT | CASSLRSNAEAFF
. | TRBJ1-1 | TRBV5-1 | . | TGCGCCAGCAGCTTGGGAGGCACAGGTGAAGCTTTCTTT | CASSLGGTGEAFF
TRBD2 | TRBJ2-7 | TRBV6-5 | . | TGTGCCAGCAGTTCCGGACTAGCCCATGGAGAGCAGTACTTC | CASSSGLAHGEQYF
TRBD1 | TRBJ1-4 | TRBV11-2 | . | TGTGCCAGCAGCTACGGGACAGAGGTTGAAAAACTGTTTTTT | CASSYGTEVEKLFF
TRBD2 | TRBJ2-7 | TRBV2 | . | TGTGCCAGCAGTGAAGTGGGACTAGCGGGAGGGCCGAGGTTTAGTTACGAGCAGTACTTC | CASSEVGLAGGPRFSYEQYF
. | TRBJ1-1 | TRBV30 | . | TGTGCCTGGAGTATCAGGGGTACCACTGAAGCTTTCTTT | CAWSIRGTTEAFF
. | TRBJ2-1 | TRBV7-2 | . | TGTGCCAGCAGCTTAGGGACTCCCGGGGGCAATGAGCAGTTCTTC | CASSLGTPGGNEQFF
. | TRBJ1-1 | TRBV30 | . | TGTGCCTGGAAGCAGAGGACTGAAGCTTTCTTT | CAWKQRTEAFF
. | TRBJ2-1 | TRBV9 | . | TGTGCCAGCAGCGTACCAGGAGGGCAGGAGCAGTTCTTC | CASSVPGGQEQFF
TRBD1 | TRBJ1-1 | TRBV13 | . | TGTGCCAGCAGCTTAGCCGGCCCGGGACAGGGGGTTACTGAAGCTTTCTTT | CASSLAGPGQGVTEAFF
. | TRBJ1-5 | TRBV10-3 | . | TGTGCCATCAGTGAGACCGAACTTAATCAGCCCCAGCATTTT | CAISETELNQPQHF
TRBD2 | TRBJ2-7 | TRBV6-5 | . | TGTGCCAGCAGTTACCGGGGTAGCGGGAACTACGAGCAGTACTTC | CASSYRGSGNYEQYF
TRBD2 | TRBJ2-3 | TRBV5-4 | . | TGTGCCAGCAGCTTGTTTTCACTAGCGGGGGCAGCTTTT | CASSLFSLAGAAF
. | TRBJ2-1 | TRBV27 | once | TGTGCCAGCAGTTTGCCACAGGGCAATGAGCAGTTCTTC | CASSLPQGNEQFF
TRBD1 | TRBJ2-1 | TRBV18 | . | TGTGCCAGCTCACCCGGGACAGGGAGAGGTGAGCAGTTCTTC | CASSPGTGRGEQFF
. | TRBJ1-2 | TRBV6-1 | . | TGTGCCAGCAGTGAAGCGGGAACAGGCGCTTGGGGCTACACCTTC | CASSEAGTGAWGYTF
TRBD2 | TRBJ2-7 | TRBV5-4 | . | TGTGCCAGCAGCTTGGAAGCGGGAGACACCTACGAGCAGTACTTC | CASSLEAGDTYEQYF
. | TRBJ1-2 | TRBV2 | few | TGTGCCAGCAGCGAACCCATACGAGGTGGCTACACCTTC | CASSEPIRGGYTF
. | TRBJ2-1 | TRBV5-4 | . | TGTGCCAGCAGCTTCCGGGGGGCTAGTGACAATGAGCAGTTCTTC | CASSFRGASDNEQFF
. | TRBJ1-3 | TRBV5-1 | few | TGCGCCAGCAGCTTCGGGACACCGAGCTCTGGAAACACCATATATTTT | CASSFGTPSSGNTIYF
. | TRBJ1-1 | TRBV18 | once | TGTGCCAGCTCACAGCTCGTGAACACTGAAGCTTTCTTT | CASSQLVNTEAFF
. | TRBJ2-2 | TRBV6-5 | . | TGTGCCAGCAAGAAGAAGCTCCACACCGGGGAGCTGTTTTTT | CASKKKLHTGELFF
TRBD1 | TRBJ1-4 | TRBV29-1 | . | TGCAGCGTTGGTGGGACAGGGACGAATGAAAAACTGTTTTTT | CSVGGTGTNEKLFF
. | TRBJ1-1 | TRBV10-2 | . | TGCGCCAGCAGTATGGAGGCGTTCACTGAAGCTTTCTTT | CASSMEAFTEAFF
. | TRBJ2-1 | TRBV7-8 | . | TGTGCCAGCAGAACAGAGTTCCTCCCACACAATGAGCAGTTCTTC | CASRTEFLPHNEQFF
TRBD1 | TRBJ2-3 | TRBV5-1 | . | TGCGCCAGCAGCTCCACAGGGGCCCGGGGAGATACGCAGTATTTT | CASSSTGARGDTQYF
TRBD1 | TRBJ1-2 | TRBV28 | . | TGTGCCAGCAACCGGGACAGGGGAGGGTCTCCCTGGGGCTACACCTTC | CASNRDRGGSPWGYTF
. | TRBJ2-3 | TRBV5-1 | . | TGCGCCAGCACCCCGGGGAGTAACAGGGCCGCCACAGATACGCAGTATTTT | CASTPGSNRAATDTQYF
. | TRBJ1-2 | TRBV18 | . | TGTGCCAGCTCACCACGGGAGGCTCCCTATGGCTACACCTTC | CASSPREAPYGYTF
. | TRBJ1-5 | TRBV6-1 | few | TGTGCCAGCAGTGAATTGGCGGGAGATCAGCCCCAGCATTTT | CASSELAGDQPQHF
. | TRBJ1-1 | TRBV19 | . | TGTGCCAGTAGTAGGGGGGTTACCGAAGCTTTCTTT | CASSRGVTEAFF
. | TRBJ2-7 | TRBV25-1 | . | TGTGCCAGCAGTGGACTTAACGAGCAGTACTTC | CASSGLNEQYF
. | TRBJ1-1 | TRBV2 | . | TGTGCCAGCAGTCCCAGGGTTATGAACACTGAAGCTTTCTTT | CASSPRVMNTEAFF
. | TRBJ2-7 | TRBV27 | . | TGTGCCAGCAGTTTCAGAAACTCCTACGAGCAGTACTTC | CASSFRNSYEQYF
TRBD1 | TRBJ2-3 | TRBV2 | . | TGTGCCAGCAGCCGGGACAGGGATGGAACGCAGTATTTT | CASSRDRDGTQYF
TRBD1 | TRBJ2-7 | TRBV11-2 | . | TGTGCCAGCAGCTTTGGGACAGGTGAGGACTACGAGCAGTACTTC | CASSFGTGEDYEQYF
TRBD2 | TRBJ2-2 | TRBV7-2 | . | TGTGCCAGCACCCCACCGGGACTAGCGGGAACCGGGGAGCTGTTTTTT | CASTPPGLAGTGELFF
TRBD2 | TRBJ2-7 | TRBV7-2 | . | TGTGCCAGCAGCCAAAGGCTAGCGGGTGCCTACGAGCAGTACTTC | CASSQRLAGAYEQYF